The rows below give T cell receptor beta chains drawn from one sample of a study of memory CD4+ T cells and cytomegalovirus serostatus. TCRdb keeps only in-frame clones here, not all; method: immunoSEQ multiplex PCR. The top ten clones hold more than 0.9% of a sample with some 48,000 clones, roughly 78% of them seen once. The specimen sequenced was memory CD4+ T cells from blood. All receptors derive from an adult in good health and CMV-seronegative. Each CDR3 is given with its conserved first and last residue. The D gene is left open where the match is weak. Rows give clone size only sometimes, using once, few, many, or a class for an expanded clone.

TRBJ2-5 NA NA TRBV18 TGTGCCAGCTCGGAATGGGCAGACCAAGAGACCCAGTACTTC CASSEWADQETQYF
TRBJ1-3 TRBD1 NA TRBV11-2 TGTGCCAGCAGCAACCGGGACAGGGCTGGAAACACCATATATTTT CASSNRDRAGNTIYF
TRBJ2-5 TRBD1 few TRBV18 TGTGCCAGCTCACCACAACAGGGGAAGGGGGAGACCCAGTACTTC CASSPQQGKGETQYF
TRBJ1-4 NA NA TRBV6-5 TGTGCCAGCAGTCCTCCGGGAGAGCATGAAAAACTGTTTTTT CASSPPGEHEKLFF
TRBJ2-5 TRBD1 once TRBV2 TGTGCCAACGGGGACAGCTGGGAGACCCAGTACTTC CANGDSWETQYF
TRBJ1-2 TRBD1 NA TRBV7-2 TGTGCCAGCAGCTTAGTGCGGACAGGGGATTGGGGCTACACCTTC CASSLVRTGDWGYTF
TRBJ1-1 NA NA TRBV7-8 TGTGCCAGCAGCTTAGGGACTTTGAACACTGAAGCTTTCTTT CASSLGTLNTEAFF
TRBJ2-7 NA NA TRBV6-1 TGTGCCAGCAGTGTTTGGCCAGGTTCCTACGAGCAGTACTTC CASSVWPGSYEQYF
TRBJ1-6 NA NA TRBV2 TGTGCCAGCAGACAGACCTCCTATAATTCACCCCTCCACTTT CASRQTSYNSPLHF
TRBJ1-2 NA NA TRBV28 TGTGCCAGCAGTTTGTCTTACTATGGCTACACCTTC CASSLSYYGYTF
TRBJ1-4 NA few TRBV5-6 TGTGCCAGCAGCTTGGCGGGGTACGGGCAGGGGACTGAAAAACTGTTTTTT CASSLAGYGQGTEKLFF
TRBJ1-1 NA NA TRBV28 TGTGCCAGCAGGGGGGGGATACCTGAAGCTTTCTTT CASRGGIPEAFF
TRBJ2-7 NA few TRBV5-5 TGTGCCAGCAGGTTCGGAAGCCATCCCTACGAGCAGTACTTC CASRFGSHPYEQYF
TRBJ1-2 TRBD1 NA TRBV6-5 TGTGCCAGCAGTATGGACAGGGGGGACTATGGCTACACCTTC CASSMDRGDYGYTF
TRBJ1-4 NA NA TRBV5-5 TGTGCCAGCAGCCCACAGGGCCGACGAGGAGAAAAACTGTTTTTT CASSPQGRRGEKLFF
TRBJ1-4 NA once TRBV7-2 TGTGCCAGCAGCACAGACAGTTTTGCTAATGAAAAACTGTTTTTT CASSTDSFANEKLFF
TRBJ1-5 NA NA TRBV5-1 TGCGCCAGCAGCTTGGGTGGCAGAAATCAGCCCCAGCATTTT CASSLGGRNQPQHF
TRBJ1-6 NA NA TRBV18 TGTGCCAGCTCTCCGGGCTCCTATAATTCACCCCTCCACTTT CASSPGSYNSPLHF
TRBJ1-5 TRBD1 NA TRBV19 TGTGCCAGTAGTATGGGACAGGGGGCAAATCAGCCCCAGCATTTT CASSMGQGANQPQHF
TRBJ2-2 NA NA TRBV19 TGTGCCAGTAGTATGTCTGGGGTGAACACCGGGGAGCTGTTTTTT CASSMSGVNTGELFF
TRBJ1-1 TRBD1 NA TRBV27 TGTGCCAGCAGTGCCCTCGACAGGGGAGGCACTGAAGCTTTCTTT CASSALDRGGTEAFF
TRBJ2-4 NA NA TRBV4-1 TGCGCCAGCAGCCAAATGGGAAGGCTAGCCAAAAACATTCAGTACTTC CASSQMGRLAKNIQYF
TRBJ2-1 TRBD2 NA TRBV30 TGTGCCTGGAGTCCGGTGCTAGCGGGGGGGCACAATGAGCAGTTCTTC CAWSPVLAGGHNEQFF
TRBJ2-7 NA once TRBV9 TGTGCCAGCAGCGTCGGAAACGGGATCTCCTTCTACGAGCAGTACTTC CASSVGNGISFYEQYF
TRBJ1-4 NA NA TRBV4-3 TGCGCCAGCAGCCATGGAAGTTCTTTGGTAGAAAAACTGTTTTTT CASSHGSSLVEKLFF
TRBJ1-2 TRBD1 NA TRBV5-1 TGCGCCAGCAGCTTGGGGGTGCTGGGACAGAAGAACTATGGCTACACCTTC CASSLGVLGQKNYGYTF
TRBJ2-7 NA NA TRBV5-6 TGTGCCAGCAGCTCCCCCCGTCTGGACACCCCCTACGAGCAGTACTTC CASSSPRLDTPYEQYF
TRBJ1-2 TRBD1 medium-sized TRBV28 TGTGCCAGCCATCAGGGACAGGGCTATGGCTACACCTTC CASHQGQGYGYTF
TRBJ2-4 NA once TRBV5-5 TGTGCCAGCAGCCCCCCCCGGGTGGGAGCCAAAAACATTCAGTACTTC CASSPPRVGAKNIQYF
TRBJ1-3 TRBD1 NA TRBV11-2 TGTGCCAGCAGCTTGGGACAGGGCTCTGGAAACACCATATATTTT CASSLGQGSGNTIYF
TRBJ2-3 NA NA TRBV30 TGTGCCTGGAAGGAGGAGGGGGTGGTCTGGGATACGCAGTATTTT CAWKEEGVVWDTQYF
TRBJ1-1 NA NA TRBV28 TGTGCCAGCTCCGGACAGTTTTTTTACATGAACACTGAAGCTTTCTTT CASSGQFFYMNTEAFF
TRBJ1-1 TRBD1 NA TRBV27 TGTGCCAGACGGGACAGGGGGTCATCTGAAGCTTTCTTT CARRDRGSSEAFF
TRBJ1-4 NA NA TRBV6-5 TGTGCCAGCAGGCGGGGCAAGGCCTATGAAAAACTGTTTTTT CASRRGKAYEKLFF
TRBJ1-6 NA medium-sized TRBV18 TGTGCCAGCTCACTCCTCCCGGAGGGGACGGATAATTCACCCCTCCACTTT CASSLLPEGTDNSPLHF
TRBJ2-7 TRBD1 medium-sized TRBV7-2 TGTGCCAGCAGCTCAGGGGGCGCAATGTACGAGCAGTACTTC CASSSGGAMYEQYF
TRBJ1-5 TRBD1 NA TRBV7-2 TGTGCCAGCAGCCCATACAGGGGGGACCAGCCCCAGCATTTT CASSPYRGDQPQHF
TRBJ2-1 TRBD2 NA TRBV11-2 TGTGCCAGCAGCTCGACTAGCGGGGGGTTTGAGCAGTTCTTC CASSSTSGGFEQFF
TRBJ1-4 NA few TRBV19 TGTGCCAGTAGTGCGGGGGGCGGAATTTATGAAAAACTGTTTTTT CASSAGGGIYEKLFF
TRBJ2-5 NA NA TRBV11-1 TGTGCCAGCAGCTTAATAACACAACAAGAGACCCAGTACTTC CASSLITQQETQYF